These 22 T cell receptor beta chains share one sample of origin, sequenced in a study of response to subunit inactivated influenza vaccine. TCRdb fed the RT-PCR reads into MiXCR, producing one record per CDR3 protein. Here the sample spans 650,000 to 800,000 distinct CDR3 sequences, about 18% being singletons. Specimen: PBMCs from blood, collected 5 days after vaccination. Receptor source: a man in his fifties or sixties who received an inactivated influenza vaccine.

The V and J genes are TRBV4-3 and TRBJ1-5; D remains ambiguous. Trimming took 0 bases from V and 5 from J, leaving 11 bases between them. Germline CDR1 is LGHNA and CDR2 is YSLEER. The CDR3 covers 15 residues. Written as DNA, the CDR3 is TGCGCCAGCAGCCAAGACAGGTCCCCCCATCAGCCCCAGCATTTT. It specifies CASSQDRSPHQPQHF.

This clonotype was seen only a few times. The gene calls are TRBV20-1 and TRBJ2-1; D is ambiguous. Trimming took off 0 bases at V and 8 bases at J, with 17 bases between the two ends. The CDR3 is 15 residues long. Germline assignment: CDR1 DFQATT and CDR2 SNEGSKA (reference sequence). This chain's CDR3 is CSARDYSALIYEQFF. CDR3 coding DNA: TGCAGTGCTAGAGATTATTCAGCACTCATCTATGAGCAGTTCTTC.

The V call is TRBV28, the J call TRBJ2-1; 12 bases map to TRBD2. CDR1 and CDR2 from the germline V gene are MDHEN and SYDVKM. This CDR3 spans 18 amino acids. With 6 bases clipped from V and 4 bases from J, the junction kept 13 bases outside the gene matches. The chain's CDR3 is CASRIGGLAGSGYNEQFF. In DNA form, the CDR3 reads TGTGCCAGCAGAATCGGGGGACTAGCGGGCTCAGGTTACAATGAGCAGTTCTTC.

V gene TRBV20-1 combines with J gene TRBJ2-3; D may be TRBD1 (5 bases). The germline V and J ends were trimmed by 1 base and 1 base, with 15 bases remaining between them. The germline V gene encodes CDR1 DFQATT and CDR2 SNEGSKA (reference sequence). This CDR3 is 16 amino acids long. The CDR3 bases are TGCAGTGCTAGAGGAAGTGGGGCTATGGGCACAGATACGCAGTATTTT. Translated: CSARGSGAMGTDTQYF.

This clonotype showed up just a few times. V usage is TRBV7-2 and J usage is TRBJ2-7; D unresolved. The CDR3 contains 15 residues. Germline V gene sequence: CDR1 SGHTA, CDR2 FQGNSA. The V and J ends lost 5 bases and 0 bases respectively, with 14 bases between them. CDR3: CASSQVPASSYEQYF. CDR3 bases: TGTGCCAGCAGCCAAGTACCCGCGAGCTCCTACGAGCAGTACTTC.

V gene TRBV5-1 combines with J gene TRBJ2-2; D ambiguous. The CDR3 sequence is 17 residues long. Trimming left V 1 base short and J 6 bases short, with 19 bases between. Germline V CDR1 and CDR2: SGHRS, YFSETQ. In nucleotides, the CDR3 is TGCGCCAGCAGCTTGCTCGGACCGACCCACCCTTCCGGGGAGCTGTTTTTT. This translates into CASSLLGPTHPSGELFF.

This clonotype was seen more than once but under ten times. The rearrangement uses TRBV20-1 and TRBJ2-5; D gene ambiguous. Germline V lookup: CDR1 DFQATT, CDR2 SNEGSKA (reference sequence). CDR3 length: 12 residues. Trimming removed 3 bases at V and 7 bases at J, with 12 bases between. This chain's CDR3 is CSARVGYGTQYF. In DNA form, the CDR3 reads TGCAGTGCTAGGGTGGGGTACGGGACCCAGTACTTC.

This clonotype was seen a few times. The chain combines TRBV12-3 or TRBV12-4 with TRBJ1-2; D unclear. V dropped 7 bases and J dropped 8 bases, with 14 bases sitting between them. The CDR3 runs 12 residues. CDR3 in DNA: TGTGCCAGCACCTTGGCCCCTTTGGGCTACACCTTC. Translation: CASTLAPLGYTF.

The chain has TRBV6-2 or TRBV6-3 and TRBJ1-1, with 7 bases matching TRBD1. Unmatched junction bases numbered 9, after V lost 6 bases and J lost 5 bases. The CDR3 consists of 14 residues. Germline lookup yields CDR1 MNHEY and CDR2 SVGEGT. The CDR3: CASRPGTERTEAFF. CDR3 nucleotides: TGTGCCAGCAGACCAGGGACAGAGAGGACTGAAGCTTTCTTT.

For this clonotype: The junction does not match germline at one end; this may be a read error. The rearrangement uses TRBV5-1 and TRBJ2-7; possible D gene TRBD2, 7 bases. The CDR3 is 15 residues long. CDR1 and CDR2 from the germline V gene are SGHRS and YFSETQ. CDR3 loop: CASSLEGGRSCERYF. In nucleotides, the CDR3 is TGCGCCAGCAGCTTGGAGGGGGGGCGGTCCTGCGAGCGGTACTTC.

CDR3 sequence reads: CASSSLPGSYEQYF. The DNA for the CDR3 is TGTGCCAGCAGCTCCCTCCCGGGAAGCTACGAGCAGTACTTC. This chain links TRBV7-9 with TRBJ2-7; TRBD2 is a possible D gene (5 bases). The V and J ends lost 4 bases and 3 bases respectively, with 13 bases between them. CDR1 is SEHNR, CDR2 FQNEAQ, per germline (reference sequence). The CDR3 is made up of 14 amino acids.

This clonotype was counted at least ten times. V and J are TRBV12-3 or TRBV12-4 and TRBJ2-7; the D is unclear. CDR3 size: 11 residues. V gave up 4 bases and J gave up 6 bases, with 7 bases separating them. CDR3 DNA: TGTGCCAGCAGTTCCAGGAGCGAGCAGTACTTC. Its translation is CASSSRSEQYF.

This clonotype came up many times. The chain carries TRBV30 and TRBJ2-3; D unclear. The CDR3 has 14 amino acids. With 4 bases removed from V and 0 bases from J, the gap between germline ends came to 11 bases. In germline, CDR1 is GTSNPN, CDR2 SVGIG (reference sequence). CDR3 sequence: CAWTRAQSTDTQYF. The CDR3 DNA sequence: TGTGCCTGGACTCGGGCGCAGAGCACAGATACGCAGTATTTT.

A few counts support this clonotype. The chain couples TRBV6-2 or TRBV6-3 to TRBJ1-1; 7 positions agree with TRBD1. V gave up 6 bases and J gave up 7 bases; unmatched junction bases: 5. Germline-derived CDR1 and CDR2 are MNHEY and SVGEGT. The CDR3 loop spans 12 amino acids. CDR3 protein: CASRTGRFEAFF. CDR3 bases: TGTGCCAGCAGGACAGGGAGATTTGAAGCTTTCTTT.

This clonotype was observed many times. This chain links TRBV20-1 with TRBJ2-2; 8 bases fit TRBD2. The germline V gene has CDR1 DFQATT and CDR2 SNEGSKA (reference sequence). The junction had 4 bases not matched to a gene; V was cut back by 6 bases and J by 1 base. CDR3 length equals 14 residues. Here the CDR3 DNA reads TGCAGTGCCCGGACTAGCAGGAACACCGGGGAGCTGTTTTTT. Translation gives CSARTSRNTGELFF.

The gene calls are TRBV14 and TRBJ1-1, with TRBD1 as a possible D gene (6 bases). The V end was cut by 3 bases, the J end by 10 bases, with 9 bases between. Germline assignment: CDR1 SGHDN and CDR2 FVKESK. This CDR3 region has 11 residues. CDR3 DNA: TGTGCCAGCAGCCATGGGGGCAGAGCTTTCTTT. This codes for CASSHGGRAFF.

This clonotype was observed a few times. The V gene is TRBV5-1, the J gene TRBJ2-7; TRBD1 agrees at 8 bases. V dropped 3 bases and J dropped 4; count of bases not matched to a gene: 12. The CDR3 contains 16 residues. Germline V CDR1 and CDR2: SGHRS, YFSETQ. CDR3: CASSWVGQGGGYEQYF. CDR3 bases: TGCGCCAGCAGCTGGGTAGGACAGGGAGGAGGATACGAGCAGTACTTC.

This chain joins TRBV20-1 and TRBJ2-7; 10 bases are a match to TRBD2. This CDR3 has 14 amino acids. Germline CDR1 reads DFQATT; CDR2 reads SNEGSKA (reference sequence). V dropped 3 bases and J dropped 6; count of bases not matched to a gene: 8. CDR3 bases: TGCAGTGCTAGGAAAGCGGGGGGGCAGTCCGAGCAGTACTTC. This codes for CSARKAGGQSEQYF.

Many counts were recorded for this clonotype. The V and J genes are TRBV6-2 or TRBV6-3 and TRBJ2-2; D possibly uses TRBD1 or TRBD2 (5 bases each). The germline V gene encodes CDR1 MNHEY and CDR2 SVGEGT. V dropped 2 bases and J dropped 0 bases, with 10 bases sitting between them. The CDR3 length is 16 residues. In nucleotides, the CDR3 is TGTGCCAGCAGTTACGGGGGTCCAACGAACACCGGGGAGCTGTTTTTT. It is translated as CASSYGGPTNTGELFF.

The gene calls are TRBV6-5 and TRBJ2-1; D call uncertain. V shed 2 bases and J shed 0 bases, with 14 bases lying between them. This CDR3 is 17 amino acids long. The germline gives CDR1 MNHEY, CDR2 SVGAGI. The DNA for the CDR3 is TGTGCCAGCAGTTACGAGGTCCCTATGAGCTCCTACAATGAGCAGTTCTTC. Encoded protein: CASSYEVPMSSYNEQFF.

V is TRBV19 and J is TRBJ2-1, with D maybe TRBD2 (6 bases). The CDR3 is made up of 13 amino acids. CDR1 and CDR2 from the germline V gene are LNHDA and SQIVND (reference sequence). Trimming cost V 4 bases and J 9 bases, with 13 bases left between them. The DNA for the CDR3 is TGTGCCAGTAGTACCTCACTAGCTTCTGAGCAGTTCTTC. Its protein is CASSTSLASEQFF.

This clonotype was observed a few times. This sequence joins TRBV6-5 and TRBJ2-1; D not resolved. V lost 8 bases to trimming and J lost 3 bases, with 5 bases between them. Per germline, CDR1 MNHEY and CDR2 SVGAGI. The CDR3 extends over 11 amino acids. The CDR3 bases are TGTGCCAGCGGGAACTACAATGAGCAGTTCTTC. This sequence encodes CASGNYNEQFF.